These 21 T cell receptor beta chains were sequenced from one sample in a study of blood T cell repertoires in COVID-19. Assay: immunoSEQ multiplex PCR; the TCRdb copy retains only in-frame clones and omits some. The sample consists of roughly 500,000 clones, 89% of them appearing once. Sequenced sample: peripheral blood. All receptors come from a man between 18 and 35 years old with COVID-19, enrolled during active disease.

This clone was seen once. V and J are TRBV7-9 and TRBJ1-2; TRBD1 matches at 11 bases. Unmatched junction bases numbered 8, after V lost 2 bases and J lost 0 bases. CDR1 is SEHNR, CDR2 FQNEAQ, per germline (reference sequence). This CDR3 spans 18 amino acids. Here the CDR3 reads CASSLRTGGPGTNYGYTF. DNA for the CDR3: TGTGCCAGCAGCTTAAGGACAGGGGGCCCCGGTACTAACTATGGCTACACCTTC.

The chain couples TRBV13 to TRBJ2-7, with 11 bases matching TRBD1. CDR3 length: 14 amino acids. Germline trimming cut 3 bases from V and 6 bases from J; bases unmatched to any gene: 4. The germline V gene has CDR1 PRHDT and CDR2 FYEKMQ (reference sequence). The CDR3 sequence is CASSLGQGEGEQYF. DNA of the CDR3: TGTGCCAGCAGCTTGGGACAGGGGGAAGGCGAGCAGTACTTC.

V usage is TRBV12-3 or TRBV12-4 and J usage is TRBJ1-4; D not resolved. Trimming left V 3 bases short and J 10 bases short, with 9 bases between. CDR3 length: 12 residues. This CDR3 reads CASSFGVGKLFF. The DNA for the CDR3 is TGTGCCAGCAGTTTCGGGGTCGGAAAACTGTTTTTT.

The rearrangement links TRBV3-1 (or the pseudogene TRBV3-2) to TRBJ2-7; 8 nucleotides agree with TRBD1. V lost 7 bases and J lost 5; bases outside the gene matches: 10. Germline CDR1 and CDR2: LGHDT and YNNKEL (reference sequence). The CDR3 has 14 amino acids. This CDR3 is CASTPDRAGHEQYF. For the CDR3, the DNA is TGTGCCAGCACCCCGGACAGGGCTGGGCACGAGCAGTACTTC.

The rearrangement uses TRBV14 and TRBJ1-1, with 8 nucleotides matching TRBD1. The V gene's germline CDR1 is SGHDN and CDR2 FVKESK. V lost 4 bases to trimming and J lost 8 bases; unmatched junction nucleotides: 15. CDR3 length: 16 amino acids. The CDR3 spells CASSPDRGRVTAEAFF. CDR3 DNA: TGTGCCAGCAGCCCCGACAGGGGAAGGGTAACTGCGGAAGCTTTCTTT. The full variable domain, rest sourced from reference TRBV14 and TRBJ1-1, is EAGVTQFPSHSVIEKGQTVTLRCDPISGHDNLYWYRRVMGKEIKFLLHFVKESKQDESGMPNNRFLAERTGGTYSTLKVQPAELEDSGVYFCASSPDRGRVTAEAFFGQGTRLTVV.

V is TRBV10-2 and J is TRBJ2-5; possibly TRBD2 for D (5 bases). The ends were cut back, 6 bases at V and 2 bases at J, with 13 bases in the middle. Germline-derived CDR1 and CDR2 are WSHSY and SAAADI. This CDR3 contains 14 residues. The CDR3 coding sequence is TGCGCCAGCAGACTAGGGTCCAATCAAGAGACCCAGTACTTC. Its translation: CASRLGSNQETQYF.

The genes are TRBV5-6 and TRBJ2-3; 13 bases match TRBD2. This CDR3 comprises 15 residues. Germline lookup yields CDR1 SGHDT and CDR2 YYEEEE. V gave up 4 bases and J gave up 3 bases; unmatched junction bases: 2. CDR3 bases: TGTGCCAGCAGCCCGGGACTAGCGGGGACAGATACGCAGTATTTT. Residues: CASSPGLAGTDTQYF.

Regarding this clone: The same CDR3 can be traced to other DNA sequences in this sample. The rearrangement links TRBV7-9 to TRBJ2-7, with 9 bases aligning to TRBD1. The germline V gene encodes CDR1 SEHNR and CDR2 FQNEAQ (reference sequence). CDR3 size: 14 residues. The V and J ends lost 4 bases and 2 bases, in that order; junction bases with no gene match: 3. Written as DNA, the CDR3 is TGTGCCAGCAGCTCCCGGGACAGGGCCTACGAGCAGTACTTC. It specifies CASSSRDRAYEQYF. Full variable domain (rest looked up from reference TRBV7-9 and TRBJ2-7): DTGVSQNPRHKITKRGQNVTFRCDPISEHNRLYWYRQTLGQGPEFLTYFQNEAQLEKSRLLSDRFSAERPKGSFSTLEIQRTEQGDSAMYLCASSSRDRAYEQYFGPGTRLTVT.

This chain links TRBV3-1 (or the pseudogene TRBV3-2) with TRBJ2-1, with 13 bases fitting TRBD2. CDR3 length: 16 residues. The junction had 3 bases not matched to a gene; V was cut back by 1 base and J by 6 bases. Germline CDR1 and CDR2: LGHDT and YNNKEL (reference sequence). The CDR3 nucleotides read TGTGCCAGCAGCCAAGGGGGACTAGCGGGGTCCAATGAGCAGTTCTTC. This translates into CASSQGGLAGSNEQFF.

To note about this clone: Other DNA sequences in the sample encode the same CDR3. The V gene is TRBV5-1, the J gene TRBJ2-3, with a possible D match to TRBD2 (6 bases). This CDR3 spans 14 amino acids. CDR1 SGHRS and CDR2 YFSETQ come from the germline V gene. Trimming stripped 2 bases from V and 0 bases from J, with 7 bases between. The CDR3 DNA follows: TGCGCCAGCAGCTTCAGCGGGAGCACAGATACGCAGTATTTT. Protein sequence: CASSFSGSTDTQYF.

The chain joins TRBV5-1 to TRBJ1-1; D is uncertain. The CDR3 extends over 15 amino acids. V was clipped by 3 bases and J by 5 bases, with 17 bases between them. Germline-derived CDR1 and CDR2 are SGHRS and YFSETQ. The DNA for the CDR3 is TGCGCCAGCAGCTATGAAGGGATACGGGGAACTGAAGCTTTCTTT. This translates into CASSYEGIRGTEAFF.

The genes are TRBV3-1 (or the pseudogene TRBV3-2) and TRBJ2-3; TRBD1 matches at 9 bases. The CDR3 loop spans 16 amino acids. Germline CDR1 and CDR2: LGHDT and YNNKEL (reference sequence). V lost 5 bases and J lost 1; bases outside the gene matches: 7. The CDR3: CASSARQGGGTDTQYF. The DNA for the CDR3 is TGTGCCAGCAGCGCTCGACAGGGGGGAGGCACAGATACGCAGTATTTT.

The chain carries TRBV19 and TRBJ1-2, with D possibly matching TRBD1 (5 bases). The CDR3 loop spans 14 amino acids. The germline gives CDR1 LNHDA, CDR2 SQIVND (reference sequence). Between the trimmed V and J ends, which lost 2 bases and 4 bases, there was a span of 11 bases. The DNA of the CDR3 is TGTGCCAGTAGTATAAAAGGGGCGAGCTATGGCTACACCTTC. Translating gives CASSIKGASYGYTF.

V is TRBV6-1 and J is TRBJ2-1; D uncertain. V shed 0 bases and J shed 7 bases, with 7 bases lying between them. Per germline, CDR1 MNHNS and CDR2 SASEGT. The CDR3 is made up of 13 amino acids. This CDR3 is CASSEASGNEQFF. The CDR3 coding sequence is TGTGCCAGCAGTGAAGCGTCAGGAAATGAGCAGTTCTTC.

This chain joins TRBV12-3 or TRBV12-4 and TRBJ1-4, with no clear D. CDR3 length equals 13 residues. V lost 5 bases to trimming and J lost 10 bases, with 14 bases between them. Here the CDR3 DNA reads TGTGCCAGCAGTCTACGTGAGGAGGCAAAACTGTTTTTT. Its protein is CASSLREEAKLFF.

The rearrangement uses TRBV7-6 and TRBJ2-2, with 7 bases that match TRBD1. The CDR3 extends over 16 amino acids. V shed 1 base, J shed 4 bases, and the junction held 6 bases outside the gene matches. Germline-derived CDR1 and CDR2 are SGHVS and FNYEAQ. The CDR3 here is CASSLGGGQSTGELFF. CDR3 bases: TGTGCCAGCAGCTTAGGTGGGGGACAGTCCACCGGGGAGCTGTTTTTT.

This clone appeared a single time. V and J are TRBV9 and TRBJ2-1; 10 bases align to TRBD1. The CDR3 spans 19 residues. Germline CDR1 is SGDLS and CDR2 is YYNGEE. V shed 4 bases and J 2 bases; nucleotides not matched to a gene: 15. CDR3 DNA: TGTGCCAGCAGCCCCTTACCCGGGACAGGGGATGCAACCTACAATGAGCAGTTCTTC. Translation: CASSPLPGTGDATYNEQFF. Together with reference TRBV9 and TRBJ2-1, the CDR3 gives the full variable domain: DSGVTQTPKHLITATGQRVTLRCSPRSGDLSVYWYQQSLDQGLQFLIQYYNGEERAKGNILERFSAQQFPDLHSELNLSSLELGDSALYFCASSPLPGTGDATYNEQFFGPGTRLTVL.

V usage is TRBV6-5 and J usage is TRBJ2-7, with D tentatively TRBD2 (5 bases). CDR1 and CDR2 (germline): MNHEY, SVGAGI. This CDR3 has 14 residues. Trimming took 3 bases from V and 5 from J, leaving 14 bases between them. CDR3 nucleotide sequence: TGTGCCAGCAGTTATCTTACGGGGAGCCACGAGCAGTACTTC. Its translation: CASSYLTGSHEQYF.

This clone was counted between two and nine times. The gene calls are TRBV6-6 and TRBJ1-2; D is ambiguous. The germline V and J ends were trimmed by 7 bases and 10 bases, with 22 bases remaining between them. This CDR3 is 14 amino acids long. CDR1 and CDR2 (germline): MNHNY, SVGAGI (reference sequence). The CDR3 region is CASTLNQREGVYTF. The CDR3 bases are TGTGCCAGCACTCTAAACCAGCGCGAGGGAGTCTACACCTTC.

The chain recombines TRBV9 with TRBJ1-3, with D maybe TRBD1 (6 bases). The germline V gene encodes CDR1 SGDLS and CDR2 YYNGEE. Between the trimmed V and J ends, which lost 0 bases and 4 bases, there was a span of 11 bases. This CDR3 has 15 amino acids. CDR3 nucleotide sequence: TGTGCCAGCAGCGTAGAGGGGGTATCCGGAAACACCATATATTTT. It specifies CASSVEGVSGNTIYF.

V usage is TRBV5-4 and J usage is TRBJ1-5; D gene uncertain. The length of the CDR3 is 14 residues. Deletions cut 4 bases from V and 0 bases from J, with 8 bases between. In germline, CDR1 is SGHNT, CDR2 YYREEE (reference sequence). CDR3 in DNA: TGTGCCAGCAGCATCCAGAATAGCAATCAGCCCCAGCATTTT. The encoded protein is CASSIQNSNQPQHF.